The present T cell receptor beta chain was sequenced within a study of cytomegalovirus exposure and HLA in healthy donors. Study-wide background: A prior analysis found 117 million unique TCR beta sequences from roughly 180 million T cells.

The germline V gene encodes CDR1 SGHRS and CDR2 YFSETQ. V shed 0 bases and J shed 3 bases, with 13 bases lying between them. This CDR3 region has 16 residues. 60 Vbeta and 13 Jbeta primers were used in PCR. TCRdb keeps only in-frame clones here, not all; method: immunoSEQ multiplex PCR. There are about 180,000 clones in the sample; around 80% occur only once, and 1.5% to 2% lies in the top ten. This sequence originates from a woman in her twenties or thirties in good health and CMV-seronegative. V and J are TRBV5-1 and TRBJ1-3; perhaps TRBD1 as D (6 bases). Sequencing was carried out using PBMCs. The CDR3: CASSLVGQGFGNTIYF. Written as DNA, the CDR3 is TGCGCCAGCAGCTTGGTGGGCCAGGGGTTTGGAAACACCATATATTTT.